These 27 T cell receptor beta chains came from one sample sequenced in a study of T cell repertoires in cytomegalovirus infection (dated by TCRdb to about 2019). The treatment or condition label here, explained by the study, means: in vitro stimulation with specific CMV peptide epitopes to enrich CMV-specific T cells. Sequencing was performed on an Illumina HiSeq 1500. TCRdb cleaned the public reads at Q25 with fastp, built clones with MiXCR and kept in-frame beta chains. One record per CDR3 amino acid sequence lists the most common genes and DNA. The sample includes approximately 990,000 distinct CDR3 sequences, with about a third observed a single time. The top ten clones comprise about an eighth of the sample. Which antigens these TCRs recognize remains unknown. Sample: cultured CD8+ T cells from PBMCs, taken from culture after CMV antigen stimulation. These receptors came from a human donor in good health (CMV status not recorded). Some clones in this sample may be carry-over from other donors' samples.

This clonotype was picked up a small number of times. The chain links TRBV3-1 to TRBJ2-3, with TRBD2 matching over 13 bases. Germline V gene lookup returns CDR1 LGHDT and CDR2 YNNKEL (reference sequence). J lost 6 bases, V lost 4 bases, and 10 bases had no gene match. The length of the CDR3 is 17 residues. The CDR3 spells CASSPTPGLAGSDTQYF. DNA for the CDR3: TGTGCCAGCAGCCCGACCCCGGGACTAGCGGGGTCTGATACGCAGTATTTT.

In this sample, this clonotype turned up a few times. Mismatch with germline at one junction end may stem from a read error. V gene TRBV12-3 or TRBV12-4 combines with J gene TRBJ1-1; no clear D. CDR3 length: 12 amino acids. CDR3 coding DNA: TGTGCAAGCACCTGGACCGACACTGAAGCTTTCTTT. This encodes CASTWTDTEAFF.

The table lists this clonotype with a few counts. The V call is TRBV7-8, the J call TRBJ2-3, with D unresolved. Per the germline V gene, CDR1 is SGHVS and CDR2 is FQNEAQ. This CDR3 has 16 amino acids. Trimming shortened V by 5 bases and J by 1 base, and 16 bases separated the two germline ends. CDR3 amino acids: CASSPVSTLRTDTQYF. DNA for the CDR3: TGTGCCAGCAGCCCCGTCAGCACTCTCCGCACAGATACGCAGTATTTT. The entire variable domain, with the rest obtained from reference TRBV7-8 and TRBJ2-3, is as follows: GAGVSQSPRYKVAKRGQDVALRCDPISGHVSLFWYQQALGQGPEFLTYFQNEAQLDKSGLPSDRFFAERPEGSVSTLKIQRTQQEDSAVYLCASSPVSTLRTDTQYFGPGTRLTVL.

The rearrangement links TRBV27 to TRBJ2-3, with D uncertain. Germline loops: CDR1 MNHEY, CDR2 SMNVEV (reference sequence). V lost 6 bases and J lost 10, with 14 bases in between. The CDR3 is made up of 12 amino acids. The CDR3 region has the DNA TGTGCCAGCAGCCGACCCAGTGAGGCGCAGTATTTT. Residues: CASSRPSEAQYF.

This clonotype was recorded many times. The chain links TRBV7-9 to TRBJ2-3, with D possibly being TRBD2 (6 bases). Trimming pared 4 bases from V and 1 base from J, leaving 12 bases between. CDR3 length: 15 amino acids. The V gene's germline CDR1 is SEHNR and CDR2 FQNEAQ (reference sequence). CDR3 in amino acids: CASSWTMFRTDTQYF. The CDR3 bases are TGTGCCAGCAGCTGGACTATGTTCCGCACAGATACGCAGTATTTT. Supplemented by reference TRBV7-9 and TRBJ2-3, the full variable domain reads DTGVSQNPRHKITKRGQNVTFRCDPISEHNRLYWYRQTLGQGPEFLTYFQNEAQLEKSRLLSDRFSAERPKGSFSTLEIQRTEQGDSAMYLCASSWTMFRTDTQYFGPGTRLTVL.

The chain employs TRBV7-4 and TRBJ1-2; D might be TRBD1 (6 bases). Germline V CDR1 and CDR2: SGHVT, SQSDAQ. Trimming took 2 bases from V and 6 from J, leaving 16 bases between them. This CDR3 has 15 amino acids. The DNA for the CDR3 is TGTGCCAGCAGCTTACCCCACACAGGGATCGATGGCTACACCTTC. This sequence encodes CASSLPHTGIDGYTF.

This clonotype was seen repeatedly, ten times or more. The chain combines TRBV7-2 with TRBJ2-7; 9 nucleotides align to TRBD1. The CDR3 runs 15 residues. Germline-derived CDR1 and CDR2 are SGHTA and FQGNSA. V was pared by 2 bases and J by 4 bases, with 6 bases of the junction left unmatched. The CDR3 loop is CASSLQTGGPYEQYV. The CDR3 bases are TGTGCCAGCAGCTTACAGACAGGGGGGCCTTACGAGCAGTACGTC.

The chain uses TRBV7-9 and TRBJ2-2, with a possible D match to TRBD1 (6 bases). The CDR3 is 16 residues long. Germline CDR1 SEHNR, CDR2 FQNEAQ (reference sequence). The ends were cut back, 5 bases at V and 1 base at J, with 14 bases in the middle. The CDR3 reads CASSPDRSWNTGELFF. The CDR3, as DNA: TGTGCCAGCAGCCCAGACAGGTCCTGGAACACCGGGGAGCTGTTTTTT. The full variable domain, with the rest looked up from reference TRBV7-9 and TRBJ2-2, is DTGVSQNPRHKITKRGQNVTFRCDPISEHNRLYWYRQTLGQGPEFLTYFQNEAQLEKSRLLSDRFSAERPKGSFSTLEIQRTEQGDSAMYLCASSPDRSWNTGELFFGEGSRLTVL.

The sample holds a few counts of this clonotype. This chain uses TRBV15 with TRBJ2-1, with D perhaps matching TRBD2 (5 bases). Trimming stripped 3 bases from V and 2 bases from J, with 26 bases between. The CDR3 runs to 20 residues. Germline CDR1 reads LNHNV; CDR2 reads YYDKDF (reference sequence). The CDR3 DNA sequence: TGTGCCACCAGCAGTGGGAGTTTCTCCAGGAGCGGAGACACCTACAATGAGCAGTTCTTC. Its translation: CATSSGSFSRSGDTYNEQFF.

The chain couples TRBV20-1 to TRBJ1-5; D is perhaps TRBD1 (5 bases). The CDR3 is 14 amino acids. Germline-derived CDR1 and CDR2 are DFQATT and SNEGSKA (reference sequence). Between the trimmed V and J ends, which lost 6 bases and 7 bases, there was a span of 19 bases. The CDR3, as DNA: TGCAGTGCCCGAGGGAGCGGGGGTAACCAGCCCCAGCATTTT. Translated: CSARGSGGNQPQHF.

The chain joins TRBV27 to TRBJ2-5; D may be TRBD2 (7 bases). CDR3 length: 16 residues. V was cut by 2 bases and J by 5 bases, with 18 bases left in between. The germline V gene has CDR1 MNHEY and CDR2 SMNVEV (reference sequence). The CDR3 is CASSLGGGRFTETQYF. CDR3 DNA sequence: TGTGCCAGCAGTTTAGGGGGGGGCCGATTTACTGAGACCCAGTACTTC.

This clonotype was found a few times. An end of the junction does not agree with germline; a read error may underlie this. The rearrangement uses TRBV7-6 and TRBJ2-6; possible D gene TRBD1, 6 bases. This CDR3 has 17 amino acids. The V gene's germline CDR1 is SGHVS and CDR2 FNYEAQ. Written as DNA, the CDR3 is TGTGCTAGCAGCGAAGGACAGCAACATTCTGGGGCCAACGTCCTGACTTTC. Protein: CASSEGQQHSGANVLTF.

The rearrangement uses TRBV11-2 and TRBJ2-1; TRBD2 matches at 16 bases. V shed 3 bases, J shed 9 bases, and the junction held 8 bases outside the gene matches. The CDR3 extends over 17 amino acids. Germline CDR1 SGHAT, CDR2 FQNNGV. The CDR3, as DNA: TGTGCCAGCAGCTTCGCCGGGACTAGCGGGGGGGGGGGTGAGCAGTTCTTC. Translating gives CASSFAGTSGGGGEQFF.

The V and J genes are TRBV4-1 and TRBJ2-1, with TRBD2 matching 7 bases. After removal of 3 bases from V and 4 bases from J, the junction contained 9 bases not matched to a gene. The CDR3 is 16 residues long. Germline CDR1 is MGHRA and CDR2 is YSYEKL. Here the CDR3 DNA reads TGCGCCAGCAGCCAGGTTTTGCGGGGGTTTTACAATGAGCAGTTCTTC. Its translation is CASSQVLRGFYNEQFF.

The chain is built from TRBV20-1 and TRBJ1-5; perhaps TRBD1 as D (5 bases). This CDR3 has 13 amino acids. The germline gives CDR1 DFQATT, CDR2 SNEGSKA (reference sequence). Trimming left V 6 bases short and J 0 bases short, with 9 bases between. CDR3 in DNA: TGCAGTGCAGGGGATTATAGCAATCAGCCCCAGCATTTT. It is translated as CSAGDYSNQPQHF.

The chain uses TRBV27 and TRBJ2-7, with 7 bases matching TRBD2. The trim removed 2 bases at V and 0 bases at J, leaving 7 bases unmatched. This CDR3 is 16 amino acids long. CDR1 is MNHEY and CDR2 is SMNVEV in the germline V gene (reference sequence). The CDR3 protein is CASSLRGGGYSYEQYF. The CDR3 DNA sequence: TGTGCCAGCAGTTTACGCGGCGGGGGTTACTCCTACGAGCAGTACTTC.

This clonotype was seen more than once but under ten times. This chain connects TRBV12-3 or TRBV12-4 to TRBJ1-2, with 7 bases lining up with TRBD1. Germline trimming cut 6 bases from V and 8 bases from J; bases unmatched to any gene: 12. The CDR3 length is 14 residues. CDR3 sequence: CASSSLPGGIGYTF. For the CDR3, the DNA is TGTGCCAGCAGCTCTCTTCCAGGGGGGATAGGCTACACCTTC.

The chain is built from TRBV2 and TRBJ2-1; D uncertain. Between the trimmed V and J ends, which lost 1 base and 6 bases, there was a span of 13 bases. Germline V gene sequence: CDR1 SNHLY, CDR2 FYNNEI. The CDR3 has 15 residues. The CDR3 protein is CASSEVNMGSNEQFF. The DNA for the CDR3 is TGTGCCAGCAGTGAAGTGAATATGGGGTCCAATGAGCAGTTCTTC.

This clonotype was detected only a few times. This rearrangement joins TRBV7-6 to TRBJ2-2; 7 nucleotides match TRBD1. Germline trimming cut 5 bases from V and 6 bases from J; bases unmatched to any gene: 12. The CDR3 sequence is 16 residues long. Germline V gives CDR1 SGHVS, CDR2 FNYEAQ. The DNA for the CDR3 is TGTGCCAGCAGCCCCCGGGCAGGGGGTCCGTCCGGGGAGCTGTTTTTT. It specifies CASSPRAGGPSGELFF.

Only a few counts were recorded for this clonotype. The V call is TRBV27, the J call TRBJ2-1; D possibly uses TRBD1 or TRBD2 (5 bases each). Germline values: CDR1 MNHEY, CDR2 SMNVEV (reference sequence). V was pared by 5 bases and J by 0 bases, with 17 bases between. The CDR3 covers 17 residues. The CDR3: CASSPTSGPSSYNEQFF. The CDR3 DNA reads TGTGCCAGCAGTCCGACTTCGGGGCCTAGCTCCTACAATGAGCAGTTCTTC.

The chain carries TRBV27 and TRBJ1-2; maybe TRBD1 (5 bases). The length of the CDR3 is 12 residues. V lost 10 bases to trimming and J lost 6 bases, with 15 bases between them. The germline V gene encodes CDR1 MNHEY and CDR2 SMNVEV (reference sequence). The CDR3 DNA sequence: TGTGCCACCTATCGGGGGGAGAATGGCTACACCTTC. Translated, it gives CATYRGENGYTF.

The table lists this clonotype with a few counts. The chain employs TRBV15 and TRBJ2-3; unclear D gene. The CDR3 runs 14 residues. V was trimmed by 0 bases and J by 5 bases, leaving 9 bases between them. Germline V gene sequence: CDR1 LNHNV, CDR2 YYDKDF (reference sequence). The CDR3 DNA follows: TGTGCCACCAGCAGAGATGGGCACGGAGATACGCAGTATTTT. Its translation: CATSRDGHGDTQYF.

The chain links TRBV24-1 to TRBJ1-5, with 7 positions matching TRBD1. V trimming: 4 bases; J trimming: 2 bases; junction bases outside the gene matches: 4. Germline assignment: CDR1 KGHDR and CDR2 SFDVKD. This CDR3 is 15 amino acids long. CDR3 amino acids: CATSETGVGNQPQHF. CDR3 sequence (DNA): TGTGCCACCAGTGAAACAGGGGTAGGCAATCAGCCCCAGCATTTT.

The chain links TRBV6-1 to TRBJ2-1; 7 bases match TRBD1. The CDR3 length is 15 residues. V was pared by 1 base and J by 3 bases, with 3 bases of the junction left unmatched. Germline CDR1 MNHNS, CDR2 SASEGT. CDR3 DNA sequence: TGTGCCAGCAGTGAAGGAGGGGGCTTCTACAATGAGCAGTTCTTC. Encoded protein: CASSEGGGFYNEQFF.

The chain is built from TRBV6-1 and TRBJ2-7; 10 nucleotides align to TRBD1. J was trimmed by 11 bases and V by 5 bases; bases with no gene match: 12. The CDR3 spans 14 residues. The V gene's germline CDR1 is MNHNS and CDR2 SASEGT. The CDR3 bases are TGTGCCAGCAGTAGAGCCTTGGGGGGACAGGGGAAGTACGTC. Its protein is CASSRALGGQGKYV.

The sample holds a few counts of this clonotype. This sequence joins TRBV27 and TRBJ1-5; 7 bases map to TRBD1. Germline CDR1 reads MNHEY; CDR2 reads SMNVEV (reference sequence). This CDR3 region has 15 residues. V trimming: 8 bases; J trimming: 4 bases; junction bases outside the gene matches: 11. CDR3 sequence reads: CASGTARPANQPQHF. As DNA, the CDR3 is TGTGCCAGCGGGACAGCCAGGCCGGCAAATCAGCCCCAGCATTTT.

The rearrangement links TRBV19 to TRBJ1-3; no firm D call. This CDR3 is built from 14 residues. Germline V gene sequence: CDR1 LNHDA, CDR2 SQIVND (reference sequence). Trimming took 2 bases from V and 2 from J, leaving 7 bases between them. In DNA form, the CDR3 reads TGTGCCAGTAGTATATGGGGAGCTGGAAACACCATATATTTT. It specifies CASSIWGAGNTIYF.